The sample holds one count of the clone carrying this TCR beta chain. The antigen remains unidentified. These data belong to a study of cytomegalovirus exposure and HLA in healthy donors. Whole-study findings and limits: Within an earlier analysis, most TCR beta V segments proved productive either about 90% or about 30% of the time. The authors later found most CMV-associated TCR beta chains appeared HLA-restricted. Some V segments could not be told apart, so they were left out, TRBV6-2 and TRBV6-3 among them. In a later analysis, HLA-associated TCR beta chains were more clonally expanded than equally common others.

The PCR made use of 60 Vbeta and 13 Jbeta primers. Sequencing used immunoSEQ multiplex PCR; TCRdb keeps in-frame clones, though not all of them. The sample shows around 190,000 clones, approximately 80% of them seen only once. This CDR3 is 14 amino acids long. V dropped 4 bases and J dropped 4 bases, with 14 bases sitting between them. Germline CDR1 reads SGHDT; CDR2 reads YYEEEE. This sequence joins TRBV5-6 and TRBJ1-1; TRBD1 is a possible D gene (5 bases). The sequence came from a man aged 55 to 69 in good health and CMV-seronegative. The sequenced sample consisted of PBMCs. The CDR3 reads CASSRGILPTEAFF. Here the CDR3 DNA reads TGTGCCAGCAGCAGGGGAATTTTGCCCACTGAAGCTTTCTTT. The variable domain in full, completed from reference TRBV5-6 and TRBJ1-1, reads DAGVTQSPTHLIKTRGQQVTLRCSPKSGHDTVSWYQQALGQGPQFIFQYYEEEERQRGNFPDRFSGHQFPNYSSELNVNALLLGDSALYLCASSRGILPTEAFFGQGTRLTVV.